This TCR beta chain was recorded in a study of T cell responses to AZD1222 COVID-19 vaccine. About the research overall: Pooled together were second doses at about 4 or about 12 weeks.

The V and J ends lost 1 base and 4 bases respectively, with 10 bases between them. The CDR3 consists of 13 residues. The V gene's germline CDR1 is GTSNPN and CDR2 SVGIG (reference sequence). Overall study results and limits: Clonal diversity may have been underestimated, and the donors were mostly white British, with more females than males.

Regarding this clone: The antigen is not known.

Method: immunoSEQ multiplex PCR; TCRdb's copy keeps in-frame clones and lacks some. The table has around 200,000 clones, 85% to 90% seen once. The receptor was isolated from an adult in good health. The genes are TRBV30 and TRBJ1-2; D is undetermined. This specimen consisted of peripheral blood, obtained on day 0 of AZD1222 vaccination. CDR3 in DNA: TGTGCCTGGAGTGCCTCGTCCGGCTATGGCTACACCTTC. Translation: CAWSASSGYGYTF.